These T cell receptor beta chains were read from a single sample in a study of blood T cell repertoires in COVID-19. Libraries were prepared by immunoSEQ multiplex PCR; TCRdb keeps only in-frame clonotypes and omits some of them. The sample yields about 300,000 clones, approximately 85% seen once. The sequenced sample was PBMCs or T cells enriched from blood (not recorded which). The receptors were gathered from a man aged 25-45 years who had recovered from COVID-19. The CDR3 runs from the conserved cysteine through the conserved F or W. The D gene is left open where the match is weak. Clone size, where shown, is once, few, many, or a class for clones that have expanded.

j_call: TRBJ2-7; d_call: TRBD1; clone_size: -; v_call: TRBV30; cdr3_nt: TGTGCCTGGACTCCAGGGGGCAACTACGAGCAGTACTTC; cdr3_aa: CAWTPGGNYEQYF
j_call: TRBJ1-2; d_call: -; clone_size: -; v_call: TRBV6-5; cdr3_nt: TGTGCCAGCAGTTACGCCGGGACATATGGCTACACCTTC; cdr3_aa: CASSYAGTYGYTF
j_call: TRBJ2-7; d_call: TRBD1; clone_size: -; v_call: TRBV3-1/TRBV3-2; cdr3_nt: TGTGCCAGCAGCTCCCAATCCCGCACAGGGGTACAATACGAGCAGTACTTC; cdr3_aa: CASSSQSRTGVQYEQYF
j_call: TRBJ2-2; d_call: -; clone_size: -; v_call: TRBV5-4; cdr3_nt: TGTGCCAGCAGCTTAGGGTCGGACTCGAACACCGGGGAGCTGTTTTTT; cdr3_aa: CASSLGSDSNTGELFF
j_call: TRBJ1-3; d_call: -; clone_size: once; v_call: TRBV6-5; cdr3_nt: TGTGCCAGCAGGTCGGGTGGTTCTGGAAACACCATATATTTT; cdr3_aa: CASRSGGSGNTIYF
j_call: TRBJ1-6; d_call: -; clone_size: -; v_call: TRBV6-5; cdr3_nt: TGTGCCAGCAGTTACGAGGAGGGGGGGAGGATTCCCCTCCACTTT; cdr3_aa: CASSYEEGGRIPLHF
j_call: TRBJ1-5; d_call: -; clone_size: -; v_call: TRBV3-1/TRBV3-2; cdr3_nt: TGTGGACTTTCACAGGATTCGAGACAGAGCAATCAGCCCCAGCATTTT; cdr3_aa: CGLSQDSRQSNQPQHF
j_call: TRBJ1-4; d_call: -; clone_size: -; v_call: TRBV10-3; cdr3_nt: TGTGCCACAGTTCCCACCCCAGGGGAAAAACTGTTTTTT; cdr3_aa: CATVPTPGEKLFF
j_call: TRBJ1-3; d_call: -; clone_size: -; v_call: TRBV9; cdr3_nt: TGTGCCAGCAGCGCCGGGACACCTGGAAACACCATATATTTT; cdr3_aa: CASSAGTPGNTIYF
j_call: TRBJ1-3; d_call: -; clone_size: -; v_call: TRBV18; cdr3_nt: TGTGCCAGCTCGGCGCGGGGTAACTCTGGAAACACCATATATTTT; cdr3_aa: CASSARGNSGNTIYF
j_call: TRBJ2-2; d_call: -; clone_size: -; v_call: TRBV11-2; cdr3_nt: TGTGCCAGCAGCCTGGACAGATACACCGGGGAGCTGTTTTTT; cdr3_aa: CASSLDRYTGELFF
j_call: TRBJ2-3; d_call: -; clone_size: -; v_call: TRBV20-1; cdr3_nt: TGCAGTGCTAGTCCCGGGACATCCACAGATACGCAGTATTTT; cdr3_aa: CSASPGTSTDTQYF
j_call: TRBJ2-7; d_call: TRBD1; clone_size: -; v_call: TRBV2; cdr3_nt: TGTGCCAGCAGTCCCCATCCGGGACAGGGTTCGGGCGAGCAGTACTTC; cdr3_aa: CASSPHPGQGSGEQYF
j_call: TRBJ2-2; d_call: TRBD1; clone_size: -; v_call: TRBV7-3; cdr3_nt: TGTGCCAGCAGCTGGACAGGGCCTAGCACCGGGGAGCTGTTTTTT; cdr3_aa: CASSWTGPSTGELFF
j_call: TRBJ2-1; d_call: -; clone_size: -; v_call: TRBV9; cdr3_nt: TGTGCCAGCAGCCACGGGATCAATGAGCAGTTCTTC; cdr3_aa: CASSHGINEQFF
j_call: TRBJ2-3; d_call: -; clone_size: -; v_call: TRBV4-3; cdr3_nt: TGCGCCAGCAGCAGGGGCAGGGGGGCAGATACGCAGTATTTT; cdr3_aa: CASSRGRGADTQYF
j_call: TRBJ2-1; d_call: -; clone_size: once; v_call: TRBV11-2; cdr3_nt: TGTGCCAGCAGCTTCCTCGCCGTAACAGGGTATGAGCAGTTCTTC; cdr3_aa: CASSFLAVTGYEQFF
j_call: TRBJ2-7; d_call: TRBD2; clone_size: -; v_call: TRBV19; cdr3_nt: TGTGCCAGTAGTATTCTCCACAGCGGGGGGGCCCCAGGCGAGCAGTACTTC; cdr3_aa: CASSILHSGGAPGEQYF
j_call: TRBJ2-5; d_call: -; clone_size: few; v_call: TRBV7-9; cdr3_nt: TGTGCCAGCAGCTTACCCCGGGGGTCTGAAGAGACCCAGTACTTC; cdr3_aa: CASSLPRGSEETQYF
j_call: TRBJ1-2; d_call: -; clone_size: -; v_call: TRBV19; cdr3_nt: TGTGCCAGTAGTATAGCTCTCTATGGCTACACCTTC; cdr3_aa: CASSIALYGYTF
j_call: TRBJ2-1; d_call: TRBD2; clone_size: few; v_call: TRBV3-1/TRBV3-2; cdr3_nt: TGTGCCAGCAGCCAAGCTAGCGGGGGGCCTTACAATGAGCAGTTCTTC; cdr3_aa: CASSQASGGPYNEQFF
j_call: TRBJ1-6; d_call: -; clone_size: -; v_call: TRBV5-1; cdr3_nt: TGCGCCAGCAGCTTGGGGGCCGGAGGTTCACCCCTCCACTTT; cdr3_aa: CASSLGAGGSPLHF
j_call: TRBJ2-1; d_call: -; clone_size: -; v_call: TRBV5-1; cdr3_nt: TGCGCCAGCCGCTCGGCAGGGGCCGTCTACAATGAGCAGTTCTTC; cdr3_aa: CASRSAGAVYNEQFF
j_call: TRBJ1-1; d_call: -; clone_size: -; v_call: TRBV19; cdr3_nt: TGTGCCAGTATCCCGGACGGGAGCAAAGCTTTCTTT; cdr3_aa: CASIPDGSKAFF
j_call: TRBJ1-6; d_call: -; clone_size: -; v_call: TRBV5-1; cdr3_nt: TGCGCCAGCAGCCCCAGTTTCGGGACCCCTAGGGAGGCCCTCCACTTT; cdr3_aa: CASSPSFGTPREALHF
j_call: TRBJ2-3; d_call: TRBD2; clone_size: once; v_call: TRBV7-8; cdr3_nt: TGTGCCAGCAGCTTAGGGCTAGCGGCTAGCACAGATACGCAGTATTTT; cdr3_aa: CASSLGLAASTDTQYF
j_call: TRBJ1-1; d_call: -; clone_size: -; v_call: TRBV7-3; cdr3_nt: TGTGCCAGCAGCTTAACCCCAGGCCGGGAAGCTTTCTTT; cdr3_aa: CASSLTPGREAFF
j_call: TRBJ1-1; d_call: -; clone_size: few; v_call: TRBV20-1; cdr3_nt: TGCAGTGCTAGCCATCACACTGAAGCTTTCTTT; cdr3_aa: CSASHHTEAFF
j_call: TRBJ2-3; d_call: TRBD1; clone_size: -; v_call: TRBV7-9; cdr3_nt: TGTGCCAGCAGCTTAAGTCCGGGACAGGGCACAGATACGCAGTATTTT; cdr3_aa: CASSLSPGQGTDTQYF
j_call: TRBJ2-3; d_call: TRBD1; clone_size: -; v_call: TRBV29-1; cdr3_nt: TGCAGCGTTGAAGTAACCGGGACAGGTAAAACAGATACGCAGTATTTT; cdr3_aa: CSVEVTGTGKTDTQYF
j_call: TRBJ1-1; d_call: -; clone_size: -; v_call: TRBV11-2; cdr3_nt: TGTGCCAGCAGCCCACGAGCTGGGGGGTGGGCTGAAGCTTTCTTT; cdr3_aa: CASSPRAGGWAEAFF
j_call: TRBJ2-5; d_call: -; clone_size: few; v_call: TRBV9; cdr3_nt: TGTGCCAGCAGCGCAAAACCGGGACCCGGGGGGACCCAGTACTTC; cdr3_aa: CASSAKPGPGGTQYF
j_call: TRBJ1-2; d_call: TRBD1; clone_size: -; v_call: TRBV11-1; cdr3_nt: TGTGCCAGCAGCGCCCGGACAGGGGGACGGTATGGCTACACCTTC; cdr3_aa: CASSARTGGRYGYTF
j_call: TRBJ2-2; d_call: -; clone_size: few; v_call: TRBV5-4; cdr3_nt: TGTGCCAGCAGCCTAACTTTGAGCACCGGGGAGCTGTTTTTT; cdr3_aa: CASSLTLSTGELFF
j_call: TRBJ2-5; d_call: TRBD2; clone_size: -; v_call: TRBV7-2; cdr3_nt: TGTGCCAGCAGCTCCCGACTAGCGGGGGGGCAAGAGACCCAGTACTTC; cdr3_aa: CASSSRLAGGQETQYF
j_call: TRBJ2-7; d_call: -; clone_size: -; v_call: TRBV9; cdr3_nt: TGTGCCAGCAGCGTAGACCCAGGGTGGGATTTCTCTTCCGAGCAGTACTTC; cdr3_aa: CASSVDPGWDFSSEQYF
j_call: TRBJ2-4; d_call: -; clone_size: -; v_call: TRBV4-2; cdr3_nt: TGTGCCAGCAGCCAAGGAGGAACTACTACTGCCAAAAACATTCAGTACTTC; cdr3_aa: CASSQGGTTTAKNIQYF
j_call: TRBJ1-1; d_call: -; clone_size: -; v_call: TRBV11-2; cdr3_nt: TGTGCCAGCAGCCCGTCTGGGAGGTGGAACACTGAAGCTTTCTTT; cdr3_aa: CASSPSGRWNTEAFF
j_call: TRBJ1-1; d_call: -; clone_size: -; v_call: TRBV6-2/TRBV6-3; cdr3_nt: TGTGCCAGCAGTTACTCCGGACAGCTAGGAGCTTTCTTT; cdr3_aa: CASSYSGQLGAFF
j_call: TRBJ1-1; d_call: TRBD1; clone_size: -; v_call: TRBV10-3; cdr3_nt: TGTGCCATCAGTGAGTCTCCCGACAGGGGGCATATGAACACTGAAGCTTTCTTT; cdr3_aa: CAISESPDRGHMNTEAFF
j_call: TRBJ1-2; d_call: -; clone_size: once; v_call: TRBV5-6; cdr3_nt: TGTGCCAGCAGCTCCCACTTGTCTGGCTACACCTTC; cdr3_aa: CASSSHLSGYTF
j_call: TRBJ2-3; d_call: -; clone_size: once; v_call: TRBV7-9; cdr3_nt: TGTGCCAGCAGCTATTTAACTGGGAGCCCGTTGACGCAGTATTTT; cdr3_aa: CASSYLTGSPLTQYF
j_call: TRBJ2-7; d_call: -; clone_size: -; v_call: TRBV11-3; cdr3_nt: TGTGCCAGCAGCTTAGATCTTGGGGCAGACGAGCAGTACTTC; cdr3_aa: CASSLDLGADEQYF
j_call: TRBJ1-3; d_call: -; clone_size: -; v_call: TRBV27; cdr3_nt: TGTGCCATCCTCGTAGGCGGATCGCCCGGAAACACCATATATTTT; cdr3_aa: CAILVGGSPGNTIYF
j_call: TRBJ2-3; d_call: TRBD2; clone_size: -; v_call: TRBV4-1; cdr3_nt: TGCGCCAGCAGCCAGTTGGCGGGGGTGGGCGCGGCAGATACGCAGTATTTT; cdr3_aa: CASSQLAGVGAADTQYF
j_call: TRBJ1-3; d_call: -; clone_size: -; v_call: TRBV4-2; cdr3_nt: TGTGCCAGCAGCCAAGGGGCCCCCGGATCTGGAAACACCATATATTTT; cdr3_aa: CASSQGAPGSGNTIYF
j_call: TRBJ1-4; d_call: TRBD1; clone_size: -; v_call: TRBV7-9; cdr3_nt: TGTGCCAGCAGCGGGACAGGGAATGAAAAACTGTTTTTT; cdr3_aa: CASSGTGNEKLFF
j_call: TRBJ2-3; d_call: -; clone_size: few; v_call: TRBV5-4; cdr3_nt: TGTGCCAGCAGCTTGGCAGGGTTATCAGATACGCAGTATTTT; cdr3_aa: CASSLAGLSDTQYF